The 18 T cell receptor beta chains reported below all come from one sample, sequenced in a study of blood T cell repertoires in COVID-19. This table comes from immunoSEQ multiplex PCR, and its TCRdb copy is limited to in-frame clones, with some not included. In the table there are 86,000 or so clones, about 89% of which are singletons. The sample consisted of peripheral blood. The receptors shown here come from a man aged 50 to 60 with active or convalescent COVID-19.

V gene TRBV27 combines with J gene TRBJ2-7; tentatively, D is TRBD1 (5 bases). Germline V lookup: CDR1 MNHEY, CDR2 SMNVEV (reference sequence). Trimming took 5 bases from V and 2 from J, leaving 13 bases between them. This CDR3 contains 14 residues. CDR3 DNA sequence: TGTGCCAGCAGTCGTCCGACAGAAACCTACGAGCAGTACGTC. Its translation is CASSRPTETYEQYV.

The chain carries TRBV7-2 and TRBJ1-4; no firm D call. V was cut by 5 bases and J by 6 bases, with 13 bases left in between. The CDR3 sequence is 14 residues long. In germline, CDR1 is SGHTA, CDR2 FQGNSA. Here the CDR3 DNA reads TGTGCCAGCAGCGCGGGCCAAGGAGATGAAAAACTGTTTTTT. It yields the protein CASSAGQGDEKLFF.

This clone was recorded once. J is TRBJ2-1 and V is TRBV5-1; 9 bases agree with TRBD1. CDR1 and CDR2 from the germline V gene are SGHRS and YFSETQ. Trimming cost V 0 bases and J 8 bases; bases outside gene matches: 6. The CDR3 totals 15 residues. The CDR3 protein is CASSLVQGATDEQFF. The DNA of the CDR3 is TGCGCCAGCAGCTTGGTACAGGGGGCAACCGATGAGCAGTTCTTC.

To note about this clone: Given the absence of the conserved phenylalanine or tryptophan at the CDR3 end, a read error is likely. Because the CDR3's place on the DNA is in doubt, the DNA is left out and the CDR3 is given as listed by TCRdb. The CDR3 here is CATSVNDRGPNL. The rearrangement uses TRBV24-1 and TRBJ1-5; the table names TRBD1, a call not compared with the DNA. The length of the CDR3 is 12 amino acids, counting both ends. Germline-derived CDR1 and CDR2 are KGHDR and SFDVKD.

V usage is TRBV28 and J usage is TRBJ2-2; possibly TRBD1 for D (6 bases). The germline V and J ends were trimmed by 8 bases and 5 bases, with 30 bases remaining between them. The germline gives CDR1 MDHEN, CDR2 SYDVKM. The CDR3 has 19 amino acids. The CDR3 DNA follows: TGTGCCAGCCTCCAAGGGGGTCTAGTGGGGCTTGTGGCGACCGGGGAGCTGTTTTTT. Amino acid sequence: CASLQGGLVGLVATGELFF.

This rearrangement joins TRBV4-3 to TRBJ2-3; 8 nucleotides match TRBD1. Per germline, CDR1 LGHNA and CDR2 YSLEER. This CDR3 spans 18 amino acids. V lost 1 base to trimming and J lost 3 bases; unmatched junction nucleotides: 12. The CDR3 loop reads CASSQGTGRGLATDTQYF. The CDR3 nucleotides read TGCGCCAGCAGCCAAGGGACAGGGCGCGGCCTTGCTACAGATACGCAGTATTTT.

The chain employs TRBV5-1 and TRBJ1-1; D is unclear. Germline lookup yields CDR1 SGHRS and CDR2 YFSETQ. The CDR3 is made up of 15 amino acids. Trimming stripped 3 bases from V and 0 bases from J, with 12 bases between. The CDR3 spells CASSSLQSMNTEAFF. The CDR3 bases are TGCGCCAGCAGCTCGCTACAGAGTATGAACACTGAAGCTTTCTTT.

The V gene is TRBV7-9, the J gene TRBJ2-1; 8 nucleotides line up with TRBD1. V gave up 4 bases and J gave up 4 bases; unmatched junction bases: 3. This CDR3 has 14 amino acids. Germline V lookup: CDR1 SEHNR, CDR2 FQNEAQ (reference sequence). CDR3 loop: CASSSDREYNEQFF. The CDR3 DNA is TGTGCCAGCAGCTCGGACAGGGAGTACAATGAGCAGTTCTTC.

This sequence joins TRBV24-1 and TRBJ1-2; D ambiguous. The germline CDR1 and CDR2 sequences are KGHDR and SFDVKD. The CDR3 length is 11 residues. With 7 bases removed from V and 4 bases from J, the gap between germline ends came to 6 bases. The CDR3 protein is CATSEGYGYTF. The DNA of the CDR3 is TGTGCCACCAGCGAGGGCTATGGCTACACCTTC.

This clone was counted once. J is TRBJ2-3 and V is TRBV20-1; D possibly corresponds to TRBD2 (5 bases). Germline values: CDR1 DFQATT, CDR2 SNEGSKA (reference sequence). The CDR3 is made up of 10 amino acids. V lost 6 bases, J lost 5 bases, and 6 bases lay in between. CDR3 nucleotides: TGCAGTGCCGGGGTAGATACGCAGTATTTT. It is translated as CSAGVDTQYF.

The chain joins TRBV28 to TRBJ2-3; D gene ambiguous. Trimming removed 3 bases from V and 6 bases from J, with 13 bases in between. Germline assignment: CDR1 MDHEN and CDR2 SYDVKM. The CDR3 contains 14 residues. CDR3 in DNA: TGTGCCAGCAGTTTCAGAGGAGCTACTGATACGCAGTATTTT. Protein product: CASSFRGATDTQYF.

This clone was recorded only once. The CDR3 loop is CASSLDSGGLNTGELFF. The CDR3 nucleotides read TGTGCCAGCAGTTTGGATAGCGGGGGTCTAAACACCGGGGAGCTGTTTTTT. This rearrangement joins TRBV28 to TRBJ2-2, with TRBD2 matching over 9 bases. CDR3 length: 17 residues. Trimming took 3 bases from V and 2 from J; bases not matched to a gene: 7. In germline, CDR1 is MDHEN, CDR2 SYDVKM.

The V gene is TRBV11-2, the J gene TRBJ2-3, with 7 bases fitting TRBD1. The CDR3 has 13 residues. With V trimmed by 8 bases and J by 5 bases, 7 bases remained unmatched. The V gene's germline CDR1 is SGHAT and CDR2 FQNNGV. CDR3 in DNA: TGTGCCAGCGGTTTCCAGGGGGAAGATACGCAGTATTTT. Its protein is CASGFQGEDTQYF.

This chain links TRBV5-1 with TRBJ2-1, with TRBD1 matching over 7 bases. In germline, CDR1 is SGHRS, CDR2 YFSETQ. The length of the CDR3 is 15 residues. The V segment lost 2 bases and the J segment 7 bases; nucleotides outside the gene matches: 9. CDR3 nucleotide sequence: TGCGCCAGCAGCTTAATTACAGGGGTTCGGAATGAGCAGTTCTTC. Residues: CASSLITGVRNEQFF.

CDR3 region: CASSQDQLAGGRETQYF. Here the CDR3 DNA reads TGTGCCAGCAGCCAAGATCAGCTAGCGGGGGGGCGGGAGACCCAGTACTTC. V is TRBV4-2 and J is TRBJ2-5; 12 bases are a match to TRBD2. Germline CDR1 and CDR2: LGHNA and YNFKEQ. With V trimmed by 0 bases and J by 5 bases, 7 bases remained unmatched. This CDR3 has 17 amino acids.

The chain links TRBV19 to TRBJ2-2; maybe TRBD1 (6 bases). Per germline, CDR1 LNHDA and CDR2 SQIVND (reference sequence). V shed 0 bases and J shed 0 bases, with 11 bases lying between them. The CDR3 spans 17 residues. Written as DNA, the CDR3 is TGTGCCAGTAGTATAGATCTGGGGACATCGAACACCGGGGAGCTGTTTTTT. Protein product: CASSIDLGTSNTGELFF.

The chain combines TRBV7-2 with TRBJ2-7; TRBD1 matches at 10 bases. This CDR3 is built from 15 residues. The germline V gene has CDR1 SGHTA and CDR2 FQGNSA. V was clipped by 5 bases and J by 2 bases; unmatched bases: 6. The CDR3 sequence: CASSPDRGITYEQYF. The CDR3 nucleotides are TGTGCCAGCAGCCCGGACAGGGGGATCACCTACGAGCAGTACTTC.

The chain couples TRBV19 to TRBJ1-5; 10 bases are a match to TRBD1. Germline-derived CDR1 and CDR2 are LNHDA and SQIVND (reference sequence). Trimming cost V 5 bases and J 3 bases; bases outside gene matches: 1. The CDR3 covers 14 residues. CDR3 DNA sequence: TGTGCCAGTAGTGGGACAGGGGTCAATCAGCCCCAGCATTTT. The encoded protein is CASSGTGVNQPQHF.